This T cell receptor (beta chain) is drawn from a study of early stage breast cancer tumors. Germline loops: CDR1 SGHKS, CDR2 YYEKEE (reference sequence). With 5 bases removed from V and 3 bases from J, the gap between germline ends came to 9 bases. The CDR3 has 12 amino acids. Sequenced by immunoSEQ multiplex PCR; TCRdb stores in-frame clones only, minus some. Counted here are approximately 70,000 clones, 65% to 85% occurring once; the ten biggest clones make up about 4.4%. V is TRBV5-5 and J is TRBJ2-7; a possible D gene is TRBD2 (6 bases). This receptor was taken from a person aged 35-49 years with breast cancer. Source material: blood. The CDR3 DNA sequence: TGTGCCAGCAGTAGGGACTTCTACGAGCAGTACTTC. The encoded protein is CASSRDFYEQYF.